This T cell receptor beta chain was observed in a study of identical twins. One entry per CDR3 protein results from TCRdb running MiXCR on the 5' RACE reads. The sample carries 1.5 million to 2 million distinct CDR3 sequences, less than 40% recorded once. This clonotype turned up a few times. The receptor's source is a newborn girl in good health. The sequenced sample consisted of cord blood.

The CDR3 is CASIPEGAYNEQYF. CDR3 in DNA: TGTGCCAGTATCCCGGAAGGGGCCTACAATGAGCAGTACTTC. V is TRBV28 and J is TRBJ2-5, with D perhaps TRBD1 (5 bases). Trimming stripped 9 bases from V and 11 bases from J, with 25 bases between. CDR1 is MDHEN and CDR2 is SYDVKM in the germline V gene. The CDR3 covers 14 residues.